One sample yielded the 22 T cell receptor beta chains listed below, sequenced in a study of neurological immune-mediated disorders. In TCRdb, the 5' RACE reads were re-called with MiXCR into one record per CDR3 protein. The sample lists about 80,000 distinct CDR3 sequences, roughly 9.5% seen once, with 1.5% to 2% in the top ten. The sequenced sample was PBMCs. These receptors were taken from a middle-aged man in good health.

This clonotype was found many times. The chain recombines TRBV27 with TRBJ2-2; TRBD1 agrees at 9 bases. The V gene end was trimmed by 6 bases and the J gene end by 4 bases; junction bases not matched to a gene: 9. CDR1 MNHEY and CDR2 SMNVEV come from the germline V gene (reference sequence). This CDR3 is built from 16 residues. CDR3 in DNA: TGTGCCAGCAGCCAAACAGGGGGCCGTAGCACCGGGGAGCTGTTTTTT. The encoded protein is CASSQTGGRSTGELFF.

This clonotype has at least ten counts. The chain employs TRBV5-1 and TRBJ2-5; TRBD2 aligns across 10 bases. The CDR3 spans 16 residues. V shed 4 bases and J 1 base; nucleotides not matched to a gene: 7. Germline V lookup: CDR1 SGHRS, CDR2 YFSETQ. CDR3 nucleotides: TGCGCCAGCAGCCCCTACGCTAGCGGGGGCCAAGAGACCCAGTACTTC. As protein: CASSPYASGGQETQYF. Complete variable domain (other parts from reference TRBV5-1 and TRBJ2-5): KAGVTQTPRYLIKTRGQQVTLSCSPISGHRSVSWYQQTPGQGLQFLFEYFSETQRNKGNFPGRFSGRQFSNSRSEMNVSTLELGDSALYLCASSPYASGGQETQYFGPGTRLLVL.

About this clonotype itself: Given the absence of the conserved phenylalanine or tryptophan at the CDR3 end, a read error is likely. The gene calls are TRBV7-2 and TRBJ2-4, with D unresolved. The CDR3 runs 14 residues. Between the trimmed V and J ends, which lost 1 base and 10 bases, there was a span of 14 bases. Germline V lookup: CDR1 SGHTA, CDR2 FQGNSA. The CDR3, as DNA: TGTGCCAGCAGCTTAGGACATAGTTCGGAAATTCAGTACTTA. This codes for CASSLGHSSEIQYL.

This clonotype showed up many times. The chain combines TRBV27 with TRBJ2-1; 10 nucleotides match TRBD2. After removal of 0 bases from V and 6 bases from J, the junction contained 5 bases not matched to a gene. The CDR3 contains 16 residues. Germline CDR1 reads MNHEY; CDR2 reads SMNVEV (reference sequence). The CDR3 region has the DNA TGTGCCAGCAGTTTATCGGGGAGCGGGGGGGGCAATGAGCAGTTCTTC. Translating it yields CASSLSGSGGGNEQFF.

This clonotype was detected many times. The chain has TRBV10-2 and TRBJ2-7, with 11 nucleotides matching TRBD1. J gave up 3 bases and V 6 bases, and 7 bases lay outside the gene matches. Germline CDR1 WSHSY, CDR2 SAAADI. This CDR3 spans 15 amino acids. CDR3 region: CASRAGQGAIYEQYF. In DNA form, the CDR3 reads TGCGCCAGCAGAGCCGGACAGGGGGCAATCTACGAGCAGTACTTC.

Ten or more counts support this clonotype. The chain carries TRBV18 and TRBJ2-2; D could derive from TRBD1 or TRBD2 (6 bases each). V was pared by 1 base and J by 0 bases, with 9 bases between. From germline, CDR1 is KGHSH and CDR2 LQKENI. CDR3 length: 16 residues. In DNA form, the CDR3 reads TGTGCCAGCTCACCACTCGGGGGCGCGAACACCGGGGAGCTGTTTTTT. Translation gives CASSPLGGANTGELFF.

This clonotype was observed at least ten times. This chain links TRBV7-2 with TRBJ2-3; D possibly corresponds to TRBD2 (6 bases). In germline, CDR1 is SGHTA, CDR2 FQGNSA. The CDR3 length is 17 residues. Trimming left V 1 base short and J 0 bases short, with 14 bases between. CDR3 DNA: TGTGCCAGCAGCTTAGTTCGCGGCGGGGTGAGCACAGATACGCAGTATTTT. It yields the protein CASSLVRGGVSTDTQYF.

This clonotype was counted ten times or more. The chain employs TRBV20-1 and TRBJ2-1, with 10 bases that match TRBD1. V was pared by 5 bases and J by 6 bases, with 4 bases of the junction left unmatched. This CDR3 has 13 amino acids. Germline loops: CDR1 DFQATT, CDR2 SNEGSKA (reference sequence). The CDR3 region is CSARGQGVNEQFF. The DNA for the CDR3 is TGCAGTGCTCGAGGACAGGGGGTCAATGAGCAGTTCTTC.

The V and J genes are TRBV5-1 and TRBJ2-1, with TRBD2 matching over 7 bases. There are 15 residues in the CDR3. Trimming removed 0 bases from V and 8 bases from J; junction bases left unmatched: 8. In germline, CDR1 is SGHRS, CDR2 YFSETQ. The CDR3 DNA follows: TGCGCCAGCAGCTTGGTTGCGGGAGAGGCATATGAGCAGTTCTTC. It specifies CASSLVAGEAYEQFF.

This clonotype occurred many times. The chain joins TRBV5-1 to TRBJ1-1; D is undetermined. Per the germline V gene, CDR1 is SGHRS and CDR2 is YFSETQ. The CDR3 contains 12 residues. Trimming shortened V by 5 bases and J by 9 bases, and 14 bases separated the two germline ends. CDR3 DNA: TGCGCCAGCAGTAGGGATGTGGAACAAGCTTTCTTT. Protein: CASSRDVEQAFF.

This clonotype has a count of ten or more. CDR3 region: CARTGTGGFYEQYF. The CDR3 bases are TGTGCCAGGACCGGGACAGGGGGATTCTACGAGCAGTACTTC. This chain joins TRBV27 and TRBJ2-7; 11 bases are a match to TRBD1. Per the germline V gene, CDR1 is MNHEY and CDR2 is SMNVEV (reference sequence). The CDR3 runs 14 residues. J lost 3 bases, V lost 9 bases, and 7 bases had no gene match.

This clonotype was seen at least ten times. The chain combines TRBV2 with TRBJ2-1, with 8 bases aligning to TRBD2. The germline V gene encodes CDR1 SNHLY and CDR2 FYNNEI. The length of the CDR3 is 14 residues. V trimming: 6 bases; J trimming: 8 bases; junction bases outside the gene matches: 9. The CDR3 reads CASRPTLAGDEQFF. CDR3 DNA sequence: TGTGCCAGCAGACCCACCCTAGCGGGCGATGAGCAGTTCTTC.

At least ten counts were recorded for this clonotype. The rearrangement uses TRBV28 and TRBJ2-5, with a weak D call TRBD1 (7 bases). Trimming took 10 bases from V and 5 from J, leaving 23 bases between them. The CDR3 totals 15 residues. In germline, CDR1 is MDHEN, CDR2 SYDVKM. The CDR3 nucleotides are TGTGCCACCAACCGAAGGGGGCGAGGAGGGGAGACCCAGTACTTC. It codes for CATNRRGRGGETQYF. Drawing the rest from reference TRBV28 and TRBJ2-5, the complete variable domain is DVKVTQSSRYLVKRTGEKVFLECVQDMDHENMFWYRQDPGLGLRLIYFSYDVKMKEKGDIPEGYSVSREKKERFSLILESASTNQTSMYLCATNRRGRGGETQYFGPGTRLLVL.

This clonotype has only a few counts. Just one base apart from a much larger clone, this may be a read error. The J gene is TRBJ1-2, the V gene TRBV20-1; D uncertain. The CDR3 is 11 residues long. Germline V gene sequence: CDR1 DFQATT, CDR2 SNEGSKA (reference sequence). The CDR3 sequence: CSANPTHGDTF. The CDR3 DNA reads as TGCAGTGCTAACCCGACACATGGCGACACCTTC.

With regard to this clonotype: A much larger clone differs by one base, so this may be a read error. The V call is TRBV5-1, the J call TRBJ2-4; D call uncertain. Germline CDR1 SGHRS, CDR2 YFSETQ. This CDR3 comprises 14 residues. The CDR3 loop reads CASSYTDNKSIQYF. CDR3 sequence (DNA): TGCGCCAGCAGCTATACAGATAACAAAAGCATTCAGTACTTC.

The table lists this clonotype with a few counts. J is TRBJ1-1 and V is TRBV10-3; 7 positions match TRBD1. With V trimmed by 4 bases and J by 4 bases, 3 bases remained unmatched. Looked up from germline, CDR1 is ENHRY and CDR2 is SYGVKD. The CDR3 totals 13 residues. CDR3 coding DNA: TGTGCCATCAGTGGACAGGGTTTCACTGAAGCTTTCTTT. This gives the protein CAISGQGFTEAFF.

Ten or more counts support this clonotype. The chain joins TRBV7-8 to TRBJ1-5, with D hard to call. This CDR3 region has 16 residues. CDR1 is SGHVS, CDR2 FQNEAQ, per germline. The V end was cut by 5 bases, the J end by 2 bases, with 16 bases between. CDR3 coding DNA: TGTGCCAGCAGCCCTCGAGAGGGCCGGGGCAATCAGCCCCAGCATTTT. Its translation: CASSPREGRGNQPQHF.

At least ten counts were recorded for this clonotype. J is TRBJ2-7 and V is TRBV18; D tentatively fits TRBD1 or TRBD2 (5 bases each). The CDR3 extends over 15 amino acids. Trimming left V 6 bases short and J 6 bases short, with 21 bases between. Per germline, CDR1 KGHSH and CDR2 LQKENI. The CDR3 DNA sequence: TGTGCCAGCTCTACGGGTCTAGGGGTGAGCGGCGAGCAGTACTTC. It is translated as CASSTGLGVSGEQYF.

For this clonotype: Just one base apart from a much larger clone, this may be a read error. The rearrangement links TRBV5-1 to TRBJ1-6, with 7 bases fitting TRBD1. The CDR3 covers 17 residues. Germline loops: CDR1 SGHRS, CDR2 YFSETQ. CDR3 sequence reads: CASSQTGERSYNSPPHF. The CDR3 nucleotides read TGCGCCAGCAGTCAAACAGGGGAACGCTCCTATAATTCACCCCCCCACTTT.

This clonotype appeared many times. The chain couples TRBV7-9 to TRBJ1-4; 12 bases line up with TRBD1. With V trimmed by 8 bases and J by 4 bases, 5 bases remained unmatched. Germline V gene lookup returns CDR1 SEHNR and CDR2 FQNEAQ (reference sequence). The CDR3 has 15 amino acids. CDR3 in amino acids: CASGTGGLINEKLFF. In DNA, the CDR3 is TGTGCCAGCGGGACAGGGGGCCTGATTAATGAAAAACTGTTTTTT.

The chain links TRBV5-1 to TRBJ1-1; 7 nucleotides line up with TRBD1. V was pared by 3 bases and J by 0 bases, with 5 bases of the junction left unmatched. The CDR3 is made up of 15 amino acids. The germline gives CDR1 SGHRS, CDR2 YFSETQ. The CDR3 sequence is CASSSAGQLNTEAFF. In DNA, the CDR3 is TGCGCCAGCAGCTCAGCGGGACAGTTGAACACTGAAGCTTTCTTT.

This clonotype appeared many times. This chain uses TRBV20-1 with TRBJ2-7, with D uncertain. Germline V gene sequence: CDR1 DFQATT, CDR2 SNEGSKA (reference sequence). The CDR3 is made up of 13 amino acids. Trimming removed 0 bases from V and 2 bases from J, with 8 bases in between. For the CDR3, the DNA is TGCAGTGCTAGAGATATACTCCCCTACGAGCAGTACTTC. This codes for CSARDILPYEQYF.